These 27 T cell receptor beta chains originate from one sample sequenced in a study of blood T cell repertoires in COVID-19. Produced via immunoSEQ multiplex PCR; TCRdb's table is partial and in-frame only. The sample lists 95,000 to 110,000 clones; about 79% were seen once. The sample taken for sequencing was peripheral blood. All receptors come from a woman older than 75 with active or convalescent COVID-19.

The chain combines TRBV24-1 with TRBJ2-1, with TRBD2 matching over 8 bases. The CDR3 contains 14 residues. V lost 3 bases, J lost 10 bases, and 7 bases stayed unmatched. Germline-derived CDR1 and CDR2 are KGHDR and SFDVKD. The CDR3 sequence: CATSDPPGGTEQFF. CDR3 DNA sequence: TGTGCCACCAGTGATCCCCCGGGAGGGACCGAGCAGTTCTTC.

The chain carries TRBV5-1 and TRBJ2-1; TRBD2 aligns across 12 bases. Germline V gene sequence: CDR1 SGHRS, CDR2 YFSETQ. With V trimmed by 0 bases and J by 4 bases, 2 bases remained unmatched. CDR3 size: 16 residues. This CDR3 is CASSLGGLAGYNEQFF. The CDR3, as DNA: TGCGCCAGCAGCTTGGGGGGACTAGCGGGTTACAATGAGCAGTTCTTC.

The rearrangement joins TRBV7-2 to TRBJ1-5, with TRBD1 matching 7 bases. Germline assignment: CDR1 SGHTA and CDR2 FQGNSA. This CDR3 region has 14 residues. Trimming took 5 bases from V and 3 from J; bases not matched to a gene: 4. The CDR3 loop reads CASSRDSDNQPQHF. The DNA of the CDR3 is TGTGCCAGCAGCCGGGACAGTGACAATCAGCCCCAGCATTTT. The full variable domain, its missing parts supplied by reference TRBV7-2 and TRBJ1-5, is GAGVSQSPSNKVTEKGKDVELRCDPISGHTALYWYRQSLGQGLEFLIYFQGNSAPDKSGLPSDRFSAERTGGSVSTLTIQRTQQEDSAVYLCASSRDSDNQPQHFGDGTRLSIL.

The gene calls are TRBV5-1 and TRBJ1-1; TRBD1 matches 8 bases. Germline CDR1 SGHRS, CDR2 YFSETQ. The CDR3 contains 15 residues. The trim removed 0 bases at V and 4 bases at J, leaving 5 bases unmatched. The CDR3 is CASSLARGQGTEAFF. The CDR3 coding sequence is TGCGCCAGCAGCTTGGCCAGGGGGCAGGGCACTGAAGCTTTCTTT.

There are a few counts of this clone. The rearrangement links TRBV4-3 to TRBJ1-1; TRBD1 aligns across 7 bases. J was trimmed by 4 bases and V by 1 base; bases with no gene match: 3. CDR1 is LGHNA and CDR2 is YSLEER in the germline V gene. CDR3 length: 14 amino acids. CDR3 sequence (DNA): TGCGCCAGCAGCCAAGCGTCAGGGGGCACTGAAGCTTTCTTT. This codes for CASSQASGGTEAFF.

The chain couples TRBV28 to TRBJ1-1; 7 nucleotides match TRBD1. This CDR3 is built from 15 residues. After removal of 0 bases from V and 5 bases from J, the junction contained 6 bases not matched to a gene. Germline CDR1 MDHEN, CDR2 SYDVKM. DNA of the CDR3: TGTGCCAGCAGTTTATGGGCAGGGGGTGGGACTGAAGCTTTCTTT. This gives the protein CASSLWAGGGTEAFF. Full variable domain (rest looked up from reference TRBV28 and TRBJ1-1): DVKVTQSSRYLVKRTGEKVFLECVQDMDHENMFWYRQDPGLGLRLIYFSYDVKMKEKGDIPEGYSVSREKKERFSLILESASTNQTSMYLCASSLWAGGGTEAFFGQGTRLTVV.

The J gene is TRBJ2-7, the V gene TRBV4-1; 8 bases match TRBD1. This CDR3 has 15 residues. CDR1 MGHRA and CDR2 YSYEKL come from the germline V gene. V shed 0 bases and J 6 bases; nucleotides not matched to a gene: 7. The CDR3 DNA is TGCGCCAGCAGCCAAGATAACAGGGGGTATTCCGAGCAGTACTTC. Encoded protein: CASSQDNRGYSEQYF.

The chain recombines TRBV4-2 with TRBJ1-1, with D possibly TRBD1 on 6 matching bases. The CDR3 has 15 residues. Germline V lookup: CDR1 LGHNA, CDR2 YNFKEQ. V lost 0 bases to trimming and J lost 5 bases, with 13 bases between them. CDR3 residues: CASSQDGGGGTEAFF. The CDR3 DNA reads TGTGCCAGCAGCCAAGATGGGGGGGGCGGAACTGAAGCTTTCTTT.

The rearrangement joins TRBV7-2 to TRBJ2-3; 11 nucleotides line up with TRBD2. Per the germline V gene, CDR1 is SGHTA and CDR2 is FQGNSA. The CDR3 consists of 17 residues. V lost 1 base and J lost 4; bases outside the gene matches: 7. In nucleotides, the CDR3 is TGTGCCAGCAGCTTAGGATTACTAGCGGGAGTCTCAGATACGCAGTATTTT. It codes for CASSLGLLAGVSDTQYF.

The chain links TRBV19 to TRBJ1-2; a possible D gene is TRBD1 (5 bases). V lost 5 bases to trimming and J lost 3 bases, with 10 bases between them. Per germline, CDR1 LNHDA and CDR2 SQIVND (reference sequence). The CDR3 has 13 residues. The CDR3 region is CASSPRDYYGYTF. The CDR3 DNA follows: TGTGCCAGTAGTCCTCGGGACTACTATGGCTACACCTTC.

The chain carries TRBV6-6 and TRBJ1-4; TRBD1 might be the D (5 bases). Between the trimmed V and J ends, which lost 4 bases and 9 bases, there was a span of 9 bases. This CDR3 is 12 amino acids long. Germline CDR1 and CDR2: MNHNY and SVGAGI (reference sequence). The CDR3 nucleotides are TGTGCCAGCAGTTCCGACAGTCAAAAACTGTTTTTT. Translation gives CASSSDSQKLFF.

This chain joins TRBV15 and TRBJ2-7, with 7 positions matching TRBD1. V trimming: 3 bases; J trimming: 6 bases; junction bases outside the gene matches: 8. The CDR3 runs 14 residues. Germline loops: CDR1 LNHNV, CDR2 YYDKDF (reference sequence). CDR3 DNA: TGTGCCACCAGCAGCCCGGGACAGTCGCCCGAGCAGTACTTC. It is translated as CATSSPGQSPEQYF.

J is TRBJ1-3 and V is TRBV6-5; 7 positions match TRBD1. The CDR3 runs 15 residues. The germline V gene has CDR1 MNHEY and CDR2 SVGAGI. V lost 0 bases and J lost 2; bases outside the gene matches: 1. The CDR3 DNA reads as TGTGCCAGCAGTTACTCACAGGGGACTGGAAACACCATATATTTT. Translating it yields CASSYSQGTGNTIYF.

The table lists this clone with a count of one. The gene calls are TRBV15 and TRBJ1-2, with D perhaps matching TRBD1 (5 bases). V dropped 5 bases and J dropped 8 bases, with 24 bases sitting between them. The CDR3 is 16 amino acids. Per the germline V gene, CDR1 is LNHNV and CDR2 is YYDKDF (reference sequence). Here the CDR3 reads CATSPGGPLFGRGYTF. DNA for the CDR3: TGTGCCACCAGCCCCGGGGGTCCCCTCTTTGGAAGGGGCTACACCTTC.

This clone was seen a single time. The V and J genes are TRBV6-1 and TRBJ1-3; D remains unclear. Trimming took off 2 bases at V and 0 bases at J, with 8 bases between the two ends. The germline CDR1 and CDR2 sequences are MNHNS and SASEGT. The CDR3 sequence is 15 residues long. The DNA for the CDR3 is TGTGCCAGCAGTGAACAGAACAGCTCTGGAAACACCATATATTTT. Its translation is CASSEQNSSGNTIYF.

The rearrangement uses TRBV18 and TRBJ1-4, with 8 bases aligning to TRBD1. J gave up 7 bases and V 3 bases, and 4 bases lay outside the gene matches. Germline assignment: CDR1 KGHSH and CDR2 LQKENI. The CDR3 is made up of 14 amino acids. The CDR3 reads CASSPPTGVEKLFF. The CDR3 DNA sequence: TGTGCCAGCTCACCTCCGACAGGGGTTGAAAAACTGTTTTTT.

This clone was seen a few times. CDR3 amino acids: CASSYSLFRENNYNSPLHF. The CDR3 DNA sequence: TGCGCCAGCAGCTACAGCCTATTCCGGGAGAATAACTATAATTCACCCCTCCACTTT. This rearrangement joins TRBV4-3 to TRBJ1-6; D remains unclear. V lost 5 bases to trimming and J lost 3 bases, with 23 bases between them. Germline lookup yields CDR1 LGHNA and CDR2 YSLEER. This CDR3 has 19 residues.

This clone showed up just once. The chain recombines TRBV7-9 with TRBJ2-7; TRBD1 matches 11 bases. Germline V gene data show CDR1 as SEHNR and CDR2 as FQNEAQ (reference sequence). This CDR3 comprises 16 residues. V dropped 1 base and J dropped 4; count of bases not matched to a gene: 6. CDR3 in DNA: TGTGCCAGCAGCTTAGACCCGGGACAGGGGGTATACGAGCAGTACTTC. The encoded protein is CASSLDPGQGVYEQYF.

V usage is TRBV29-1 and J usage is TRBJ2-2, with a possible D match to TRBD1 (5 bases). This CDR3 is built from 12 residues. V dropped 2 bases and J dropped 4 bases, with 5 bases sitting between them. Germline V gives CDR1 SQVTM, CDR2 ANQGSEA. CDR3 in DNA: TGCAGCGTTGAACAGGGCACCGGGGAGCTGTTTTTT. It is translated as CSVEQGTGELFF.

V and J are TRBV11-2 and TRBJ2-5; D is unresolved. With 0 bases removed from V and 3 bases from J, the gap between germline ends came to 8 bases. Looked up from germline, CDR1 is SGHAT and CDR2 is FQNNGV. The CDR3 length is 14 residues. The CDR3 nucleotides are TGTGCCAGCAGCTTAGACAGGTTAAAAGAGACCCAGTACTTC. Translation: CASSLDRLKETQYF.

The chain is built from TRBV28 and TRBJ2-1; 11 nucleotides line up with TRBD2. Trimming at V came to 8 bases and at J to 8 bases, leaving 23 bases not matched to a gene. The germline V gene encodes CDR1 MDHEN and CDR2 SYDVKM. The CDR3 length is 19 residues. CDR3 sequence (DNA): TGTGCCAGCTCAAACCGGGACACTTGGACTAGCGGGTTCTTTGATGAGCAGTTCTTC. This translates into CASSNRDTWTSGFFDEQFF.

The CDR3 nucleotides are TGTGCCAGCAGTTTAAGGACAGGGGTAGGCTACACCTTC. Protein: CASSLRTGVGYTF. The V call is TRBV27, the J call TRBJ1-2; 9 positions match TRBD1. CDR3 size: 13 residues. Losses at the gene ends were 2 bases for V and 8 bases for J; bases not matched to a gene: 3. Germline V gene data show CDR1 as MNHEY and CDR2 as SMNVEV (reference sequence).

V gene TRBV19 combines with J gene TRBJ1-5; D may be TRBD1 (6 bases). This CDR3 is 15 amino acids long. V was clipped by 7 bases and J by 0 bases, with 13 bases between them. The germline V gene has CDR1 LNHDA and CDR2 SQIVND (reference sequence). The CDR3 loop reads CASTIGQSSNQPQHF. CDR3 coding DNA: TGTGCCAGTACCATCGGACAGTCTAGCAATCAGCCCCAGCATTTT.

The genes are TRBV5-5 and TRBJ1-4; weak D call: TRBD1 (6 bases). CDR1 is SGHKS, CDR2 YYEKEE, per germline (reference sequence). This CDR3 is 15 amino acids long. Trimming removed 2 bases at V and 7 bases at J, with 15 bases between. CDR3 coding DNA: TGTGCCAGCAGCTTCGCCCAGGGGTTGAGTGAAAAACTGTTTTTT. Its protein product is CASSFAQGLSEKLFF. Full variable domain (remainder filled in from reference TRBV5-5 and TRBJ1-4): DAGVTQSPTHLIKTRGQQVTLRCSPISGHKSVSWYQQVLGQGPQFIFQYYEKEERGRGNFPDRFSARQFPNYSSELNVNALLLGDSALYLCASSFAQGLSEKLFFGSGTQLSVL.

This rearrangement joins TRBV7-2 to TRBJ2-7; TRBD1 aligns across 9 bases. CDR1 and CDR2 from the germline V gene are SGHTA and FQGNSA. The V and J ends lost 5 bases and 4 bases, in that order; junction bases with no gene match: 9. This CDR3 is built from 15 residues. CDR3 DNA sequence: TGTGCCAGCAGCGCCGTGGGACAGGGAGGGTACGAGCAGTACTTC. Amino acids: CASSAVGQGGYEQYF.

This clone was counted only a few times. V gene TRBV3-1 (or the pseudogene TRBV3-2) combines with J gene TRBJ1-3; no firm D call. CDR3 length: 14 amino acids. Germline CDR1 reads LGHDT; CDR2 reads YNNKEL (reference sequence). V was trimmed by 0 bases and J by 3 bases, leaving 6 bases between them. The CDR3, as DNA: TGTGCCAGCAGCCAAGACAGTATTGGAAACACCATATATTTT. Translation gives CASSQDSIGNTIYF.

The V call is TRBV27, the J call TRBJ1-1; TRBD1 might be the D (6 bases). V dropped 1 base and J dropped 5 bases, with 8 bases sitting between them. This CDR3 has 13 amino acids. The germline V gene has CDR1 MNHEY and CDR2 SMNVEV (reference sequence). The CDR3 region has the DNA TGTGCCAGCAGTTTATTGAGGGGGACTGAAGCTTTCTTT. As protein: CASSLLRGTEAFF.